What follows describes a single T cell receptor beta chain. The antigen remains undetermined. TCRdb redid the calling of the reads with MiXCR, one entry per CDR3 protein. In the table there are about 920,000 distinct CDR3 sequences, around a third of which are singletons. This record comes from a study of T cell repertoires in cytomegalovirus infection. Study details: Newly reported HLA-C-restricted and thoroughly characterized HLA-B-restricted CMV epitopes were employed.

Trimming cost V 1 base and J 3 bases; bases outside gene matches: 2. The CDR3 consists of 16 residues. Germline lookup yields CDR1 LGHNT and CDR2 FRNRAP. Study findings and constraints: Dominant in the ex vivo response were TCR beta clonotypes restricted by HLA-C and specific for CMV.

The sequence was collected from a human donor in good health (CMV status not recorded). Some clones in this sample may be carry-over from other donors' samples. The chain recombines TRBV12-5 with TRBJ2-7, with 14 bases identical to TRBD2. The material was cultured CD8+ T cells from PBMCs, obtained from culture after CMV antigen stimulation. The CDR3 is CASGLAGLAGDYEQYF. DNA of the CDR3: TGTGCTAGTGGTTTGGCGGGACTAGCGGGGGACTACGAGCAGTACTTC.